This T cell receptor beta chain emerged from a study of CD8+ T cells in alopecia areata. Trimming removed 1 base from V and 4 bases from J, with 10 bases in between. The germline V gene encodes CDR1 SGHTA and CDR2 FQGNSA. The CDR3 is 14 residues long. Alopecia areata patients gave lesional scalp punch biopsies and peripheral blood samples. In each case, RNA was isolated and then reverse transcribed into cDNA as the sequencing template. Repertoires were generated with immunoSEQ multiplex PCR, while TCRdb's copy carries only in-frame clones and drops some. This table holds more than 95,000 clones, roughly two fifths found once.

The origin of this receptor is a human donor with alopecia areata. Sample: CD4+ T cells sorted from blood. The rearrangement uses TRBV7-2 and TRBJ1-2, with D unclear. In nucleotides, the CDR3 is TGTGCCAGCAGCTTAGGGACCAGAATCTATGGCTACACCTTC. It codes for CASSLGTRIYGYTF.